This T cell receptor beta chain came from a study of Graves' ophthalmopathy and Graves' hyperthyroidism. This clonotype was detected only a few times. CDR3 regions of TCR beta were amplified from RNA transcripts. RT-PCR in the first round used HTBI primers; a second-round multiplex PCR followed. TCRdb ran MiXCR on the multiplex PCR reads and lists one entry per CDR3 protein. This table has about 390,000 distinct CDR3 sequences, about 18% appearing once. The CDR3 length is 12 residues. CDR1 and CDR2 (germline): SGHTA, FQGNSA. The V and J ends lost 9 bases and 6 bases respectively, with 15 bases between them. Hyperthyroidism was classified as stable if no ophthalmopathy occurred within 18 months of follow-up. Exclusion covered patients with other autoimmune diseases or uncontrolled infections (as well as pregnancy or lactation).

The receptor was isolated from an adult woman with stable Graves' hyperthyroidism. The chain employs TRBV7-2 and TRBJ2-7; D is unresolved. Sample: peripheral blood. In DNA, the CDR3 is TGTGCCAGTTCTACTGGGGTAGGCGAGCAGTACTTC. Its translation is CASSTGVGEQYF.